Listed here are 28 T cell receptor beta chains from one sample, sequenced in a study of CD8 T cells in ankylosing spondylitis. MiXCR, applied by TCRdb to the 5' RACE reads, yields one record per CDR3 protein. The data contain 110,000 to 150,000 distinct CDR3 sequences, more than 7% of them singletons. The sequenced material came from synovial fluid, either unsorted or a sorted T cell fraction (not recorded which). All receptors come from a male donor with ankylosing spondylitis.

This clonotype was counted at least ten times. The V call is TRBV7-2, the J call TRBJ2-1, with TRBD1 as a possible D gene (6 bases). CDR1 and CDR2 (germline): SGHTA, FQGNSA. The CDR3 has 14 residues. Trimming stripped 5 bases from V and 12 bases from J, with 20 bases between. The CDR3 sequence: CASSTGTSSVGQFF. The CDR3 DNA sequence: TGTGCCAGCAGCACAGGGACCTCCTCCGTGGGGCAGTTCTTC.

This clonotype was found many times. The CDR3 here is CASSLSGVENTIYF. The CDR3 DNA reads as TGTGCCAGCAGTTTATCAGGGGTGGAAAACACCATATATTTT. The chain has TRBV28 and TRBJ1-3; D might be TRBD1 (6 bases). Germline V gene data show CDR1 as MDHEN and CDR2 as SYDVKM. Between the trimmed V and J ends, which lost 1 base and 6 bases, there was a span of 10 bases. The CDR3 is 14 amino acids.

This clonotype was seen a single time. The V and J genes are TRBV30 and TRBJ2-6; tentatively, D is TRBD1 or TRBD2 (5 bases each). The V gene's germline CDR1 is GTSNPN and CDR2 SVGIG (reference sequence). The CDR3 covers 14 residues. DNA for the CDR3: TGTGCTTCTCCTTTGGGGGCTGGGGCCAACGTCCTGACTTTC. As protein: CASPLGAGANVLTF.

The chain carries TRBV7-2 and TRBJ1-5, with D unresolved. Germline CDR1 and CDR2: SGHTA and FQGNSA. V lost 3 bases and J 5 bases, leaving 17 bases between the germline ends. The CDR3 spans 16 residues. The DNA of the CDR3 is TGTGCCAGCAGCTTTTCGACCGCGAGCGGGCATCAGCCCCAGCATTTT. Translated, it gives CASSFSTASGHQPQHF. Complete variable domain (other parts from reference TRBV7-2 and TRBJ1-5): GAGVSQSPSNKVTEKGKDVELRCDPISGHTALYWYRQSLGQGLEFLIYFQGNSAPDKSGLPSDRFSAERTGGSVSTLTIQRTQQEDSAVYLCASSFSTASGHQPQHFGDGTRLSIL.

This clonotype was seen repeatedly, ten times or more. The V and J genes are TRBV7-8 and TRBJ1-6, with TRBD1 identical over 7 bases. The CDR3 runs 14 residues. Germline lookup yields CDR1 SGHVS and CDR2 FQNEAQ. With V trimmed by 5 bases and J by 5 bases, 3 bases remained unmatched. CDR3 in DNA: TGTGCCAGCAGCCCAGGACAGGATAATTCACCCCTCCACTTT. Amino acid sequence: CASSPGQDNSPLHF.

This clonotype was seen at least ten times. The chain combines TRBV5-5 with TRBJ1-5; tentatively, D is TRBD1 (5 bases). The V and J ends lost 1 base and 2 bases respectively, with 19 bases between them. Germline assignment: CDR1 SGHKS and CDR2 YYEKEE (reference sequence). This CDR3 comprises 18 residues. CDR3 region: CASSLSRERGRGNQPQHF. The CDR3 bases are TGTGCCAGCAGCTTGTCCAGGGAAAGGGGTCGGGGCAATCAGCCCCAGCATTTT.

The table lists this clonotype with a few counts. The CDR3: CASSLRLASYNEQFF. The CDR3 bases are TGTGCCAGCAGCTTGCGCCTAGCGAGTTACAATGAGCAGTTCTTC. The rearrangement links TRBV7-2 to TRBJ2-1; possibly TRBD2 for D (6 bases). Germline CDR1 SGHTA, CDR2 FQGNSA. The CDR3 loop spans 15 amino acids. The V end lost 3 bases, the J end lost 4 bases, and 13 bases lay between the germline ends.

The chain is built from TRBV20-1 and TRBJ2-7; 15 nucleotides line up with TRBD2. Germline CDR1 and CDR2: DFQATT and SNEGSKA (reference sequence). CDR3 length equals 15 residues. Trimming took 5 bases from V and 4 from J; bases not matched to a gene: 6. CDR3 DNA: TGCAGTGCTTGGGGGACTAGCGGGAGGCAATACGAGCAGTACTTC. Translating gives CSAWGTSGRQYEQYF.

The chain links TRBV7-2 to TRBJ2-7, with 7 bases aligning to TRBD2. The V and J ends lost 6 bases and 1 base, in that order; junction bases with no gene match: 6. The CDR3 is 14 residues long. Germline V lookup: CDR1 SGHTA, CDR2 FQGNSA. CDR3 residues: CASRSWGGSYEQYF. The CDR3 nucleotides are TGTGCCAGCAGGTCTTGGGGGGGGTCCTACGAGCAGTACTTC.

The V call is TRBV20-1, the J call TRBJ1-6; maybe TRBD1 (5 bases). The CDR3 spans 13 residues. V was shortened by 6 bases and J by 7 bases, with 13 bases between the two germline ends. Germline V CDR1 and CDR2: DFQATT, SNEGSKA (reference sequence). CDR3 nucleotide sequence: TGCAGTGCCATAACCAGACAGAATTCACCCCTCCACTTT. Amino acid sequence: CSAITRQNSPLHF.

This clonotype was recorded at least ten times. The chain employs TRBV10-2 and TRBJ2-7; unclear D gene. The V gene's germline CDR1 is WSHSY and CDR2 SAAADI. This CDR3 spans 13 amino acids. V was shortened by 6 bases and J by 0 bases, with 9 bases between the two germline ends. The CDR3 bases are TGCGCCAGCAGAAAGGCGGACTCCTACGAGCAGTACTTC. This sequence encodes CASRKADSYEQYF.

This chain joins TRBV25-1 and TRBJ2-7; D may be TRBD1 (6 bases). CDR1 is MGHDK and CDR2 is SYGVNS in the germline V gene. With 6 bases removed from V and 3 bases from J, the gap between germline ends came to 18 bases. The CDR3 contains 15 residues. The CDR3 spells CASSHRVPLYYEQYF. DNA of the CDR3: TGTGCCAGCAGCCACAGGGTCCCTCTTTACTACGAGCAGTACTTC.

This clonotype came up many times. CDR3 sequence: CASSQARANEKLFF. The CDR3 DNA is TGTGCCAGCAGCCAAGCGAGAGCTAATGAAAAACTGTTTTTT. The V and J genes are TRBV14 and TRBJ1-4; the D is unclear. Trimming left V 1 base short and J 3 bases short, with 6 bases between. The germline V gene encodes CDR1 SGHDN and CDR2 FVKESK. This CDR3 comprises 14 residues.

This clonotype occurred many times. CDR3 sequence: CSASRAKRRFF. The CDR3 region has the DNA TGCAGTGCGAGCCGGGCCAAACGGCGGTTCTTC. The genes are TRBV20-1 and TRBJ2-1; D unclear. Germline CDR1 DFQATT, CDR2 SNEGSKA (reference sequence). Trimming shortened V by 6 bases and J by 15 bases, and 18 bases separated the two germline ends. This CDR3 is built from 11 residues.

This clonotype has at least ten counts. The CDR3 DNA reads as TGCAGCGAGAAAGTGGGAGATACGCAGTATTTT. Protein: CSEKVGDTQYF. The chain carries TRBV29-1 and TRBJ2-3; D is unclear. Germline-derived CDR1 and CDR2 are SQVTM and ANQGSEA. V was pared by 7 bases and J by 5 bases, with 10 bases between. The CDR3 runs to 11 residues.

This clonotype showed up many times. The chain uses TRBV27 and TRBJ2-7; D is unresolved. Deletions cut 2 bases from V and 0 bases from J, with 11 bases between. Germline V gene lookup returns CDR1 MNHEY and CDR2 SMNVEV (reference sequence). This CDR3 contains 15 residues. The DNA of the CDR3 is TGTGCCAGCAGTTTAAAGGGCCACGGCTCCTACGAGCAGTACTTC. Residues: CASSLKGHGSYEQYF.

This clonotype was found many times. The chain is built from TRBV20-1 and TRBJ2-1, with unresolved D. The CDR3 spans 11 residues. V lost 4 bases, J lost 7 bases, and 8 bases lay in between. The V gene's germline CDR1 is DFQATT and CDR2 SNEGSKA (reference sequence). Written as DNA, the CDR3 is TGCAGTGCTATTACCGGGAATGAGCAGTTCTTC. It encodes CSAITGNEQFF.

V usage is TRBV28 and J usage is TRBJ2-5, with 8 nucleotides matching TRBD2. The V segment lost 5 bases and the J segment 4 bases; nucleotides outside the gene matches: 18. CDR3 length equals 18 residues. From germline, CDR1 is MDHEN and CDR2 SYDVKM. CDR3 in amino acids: CASSLGLARSGVRETQYF. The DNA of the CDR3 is TGTGCCAGCAGTCTAGGACTAGCAAGGAGTGGGGTGAGAGAGACCCAGTACTTC.

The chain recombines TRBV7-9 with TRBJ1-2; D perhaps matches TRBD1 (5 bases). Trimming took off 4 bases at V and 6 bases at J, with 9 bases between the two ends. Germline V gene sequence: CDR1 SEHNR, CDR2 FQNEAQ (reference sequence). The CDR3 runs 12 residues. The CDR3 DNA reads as TGTGCCAGCAGCTGGGACCGGCATGGCTACACCTTC. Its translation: CASSWDRHGYTF.

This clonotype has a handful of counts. CDR3 loop: CSVDYRGVDGYTF. The CDR3, as DNA: TGCAGCGTTGATTACAGGGGAGTCGATGGCTACACCTTC. This chain connects TRBV29-1 to TRBJ1-2; the match to TRBD1 covers 7 bases. Per germline, CDR1 SQVTM and CDR2 ANQGSEA. Trimming took 3 bases from V and 6 from J; bases not matched to a gene: 7. The CDR3 is 13 amino acids.

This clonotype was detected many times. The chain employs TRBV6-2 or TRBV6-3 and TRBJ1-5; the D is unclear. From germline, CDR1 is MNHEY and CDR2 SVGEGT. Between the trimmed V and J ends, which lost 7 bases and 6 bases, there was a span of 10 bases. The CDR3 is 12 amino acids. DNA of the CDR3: TGTGCCAGCAACGAGGAAAGTCAGCCCCAGCATTTT. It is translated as CASNEESQPQHF.

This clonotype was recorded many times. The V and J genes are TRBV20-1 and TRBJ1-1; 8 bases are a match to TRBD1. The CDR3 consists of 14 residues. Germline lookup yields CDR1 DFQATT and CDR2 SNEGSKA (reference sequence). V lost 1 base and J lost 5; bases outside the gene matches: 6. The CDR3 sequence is CSARVGTGGTEAFF. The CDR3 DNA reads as TGCAGTGCTAGAGTCGGGACAGGTGGTACTGAAGCTTTCTTT.

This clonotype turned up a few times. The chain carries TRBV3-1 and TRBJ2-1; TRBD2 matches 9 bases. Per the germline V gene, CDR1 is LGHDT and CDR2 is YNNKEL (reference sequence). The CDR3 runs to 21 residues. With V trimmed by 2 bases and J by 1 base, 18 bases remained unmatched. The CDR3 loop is CASSQHWSTLAGPGSYNEQFF. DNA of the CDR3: TGTGCCAGCAGCCAACATTGGTCTACCCTAGCGGGACCCGGTTCCTACAATGAGCAGTTCTTC.

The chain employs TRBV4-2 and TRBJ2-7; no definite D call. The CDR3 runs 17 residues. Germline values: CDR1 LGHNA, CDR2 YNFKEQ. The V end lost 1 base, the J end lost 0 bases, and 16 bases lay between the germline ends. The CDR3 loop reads CASSQGPMGLSSYEQYF. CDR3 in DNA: TGTGCCAGCAGCCAAGGGCCTATGGGCTTAAGCTCCTACGAGCAGTACTTC.

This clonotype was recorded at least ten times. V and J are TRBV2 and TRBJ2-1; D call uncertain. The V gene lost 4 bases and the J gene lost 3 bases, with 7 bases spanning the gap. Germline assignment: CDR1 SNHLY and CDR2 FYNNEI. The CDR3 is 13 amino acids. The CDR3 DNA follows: TGTGCCAGCAGTGCCCCCGGCTACAATGAGCAGTTCTTC. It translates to CASSAPGYNEQFF.

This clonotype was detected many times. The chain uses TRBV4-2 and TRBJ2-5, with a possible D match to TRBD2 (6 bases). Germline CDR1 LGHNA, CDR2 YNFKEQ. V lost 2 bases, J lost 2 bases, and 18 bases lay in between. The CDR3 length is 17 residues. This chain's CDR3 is CASSQWGLGTAQETQYF. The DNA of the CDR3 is TGTGCCAGCAGCCAATGGGGATTGGGGACTGCTCAAGAGACCCAGTACTTC.

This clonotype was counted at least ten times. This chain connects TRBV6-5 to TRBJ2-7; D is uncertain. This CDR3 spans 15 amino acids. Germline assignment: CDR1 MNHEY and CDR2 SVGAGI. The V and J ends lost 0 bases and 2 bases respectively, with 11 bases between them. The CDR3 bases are TGTGCCAGCAGTTACTCTGGCAGGAACACCTACGAGCAGTACTTC. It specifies CASSYSGRNTYEQYF.

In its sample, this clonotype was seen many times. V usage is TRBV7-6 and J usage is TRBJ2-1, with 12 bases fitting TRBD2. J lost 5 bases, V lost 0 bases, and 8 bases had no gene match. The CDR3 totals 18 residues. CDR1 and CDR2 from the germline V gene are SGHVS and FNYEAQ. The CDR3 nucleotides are TGTGCCAGCAGCTTAGCGCCCGGGACTAGCGGGCGGAACAATGAGCAGTTCTTC. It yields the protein CASSLAPGTSGRNNEQFF. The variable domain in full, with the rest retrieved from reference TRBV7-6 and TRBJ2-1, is GAGVSQSPRYKVTKRGQDVALRCDPISGHVSLYWYRQALGQGPEFLTYFNYEAQQDKSGLPNDRFSAERPEGSISTLTIQRTEQRDSAMYRCASSLAPGTSGRNNEQFFGPGTRLTVL.